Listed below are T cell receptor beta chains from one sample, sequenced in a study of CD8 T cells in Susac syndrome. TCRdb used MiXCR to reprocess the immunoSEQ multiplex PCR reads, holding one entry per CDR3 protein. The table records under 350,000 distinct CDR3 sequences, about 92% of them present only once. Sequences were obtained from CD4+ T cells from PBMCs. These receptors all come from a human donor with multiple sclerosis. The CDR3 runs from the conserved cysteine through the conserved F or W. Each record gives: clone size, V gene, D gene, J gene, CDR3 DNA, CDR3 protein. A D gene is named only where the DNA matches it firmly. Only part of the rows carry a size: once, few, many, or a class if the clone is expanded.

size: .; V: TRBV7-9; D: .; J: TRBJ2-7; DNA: TGTGCCAGCTCCAAGGGCGGCGGGGAGCAGTACTTC; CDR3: CASSKGGGEQYF
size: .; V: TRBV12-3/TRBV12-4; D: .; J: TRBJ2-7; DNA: TGTGCCAGCAGCAATTCACAGGGCTCGGTCGGCGAGCAGTACTTC; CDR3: CASSNSQGSVGEQYF
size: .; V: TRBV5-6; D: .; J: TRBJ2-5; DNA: TGTGCCAGCAGCTGGGGAGAATGGTCTAGAGAAGAGACCCAGTACTTC; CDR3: CASSWGEWSREETQYF
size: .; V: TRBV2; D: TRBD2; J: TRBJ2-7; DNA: TGTGCCAGCCAACTCCGGGAAACTAGCGGGAGCTACGAGCAGTACTTC; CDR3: CASQLRETSGSYEQYF
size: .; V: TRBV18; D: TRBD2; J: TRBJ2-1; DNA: TGTGCCAGCTCACCACTAGCGGGGGTCGAAAATGAGCAGTTCTTC; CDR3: CASSPLAGVENEQFF
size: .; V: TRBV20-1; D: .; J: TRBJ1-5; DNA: TGCAGTGCTAGACGACAGAGCAATCAGCCCCAGCATTTT; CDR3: CSARRQSNQPQHF
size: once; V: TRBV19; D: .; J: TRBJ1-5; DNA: TGTGCCAGTAGACACAATCAGGGTAGCAATCAGCCCCAGCATTTT; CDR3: CASRHNQGSNQPQHF
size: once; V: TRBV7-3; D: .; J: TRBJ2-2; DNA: TGTGCCAGCAGCTTAATGGGCCCTCCCGGGGAGCTGTTTTTT; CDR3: CASSLMGPPGELFF
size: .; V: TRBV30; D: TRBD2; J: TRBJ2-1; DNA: TGTGCCTGGAGCAACGGACTAGCAGGCGATGAGCAGTTCTTC; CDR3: CAWSNGLAGDEQFF
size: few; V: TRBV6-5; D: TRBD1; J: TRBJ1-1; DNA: TGTGCCAGCAGTTACTCCAGGGGGTCGTTCGACACTGAAGCTTTCTTT; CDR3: CASSYSRGSFDTEAFF
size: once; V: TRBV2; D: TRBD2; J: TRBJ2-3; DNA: TGTGCCAGCACCCCCCTAGCGGGGTTCACAGATACGCAGTATTTT; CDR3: CASTPLAGFTDTQYF
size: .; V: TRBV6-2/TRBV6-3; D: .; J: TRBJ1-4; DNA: TGTGCCAGCAGTTTAGACCTCGAGGGAAAACTGTTTTTT; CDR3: CASSLDLEGKLFF
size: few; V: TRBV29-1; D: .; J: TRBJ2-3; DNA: TGCAGCGTTGTTAGGGGCGATACGCAGTATTTT; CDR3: CSVVRGDTQYF
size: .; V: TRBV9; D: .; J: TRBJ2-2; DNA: TGTGCCAGCAGCGTAGGCAGGGTGAGCACCGGGGAGCTGTTTTTT; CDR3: CASSVGRVSTGELFF
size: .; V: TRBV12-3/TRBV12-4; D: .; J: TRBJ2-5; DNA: TGTGCCAGCAGCCGCCTCCTTTCGAGGTCCGAGACCCAGTACTTC; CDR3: CASSRLLSRSETQYF
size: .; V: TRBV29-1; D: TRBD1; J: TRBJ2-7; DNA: TGCAGCGCCGAGGGACAGGGCTACGAGCAGTACTTC; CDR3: CSAEGQGYEQYF
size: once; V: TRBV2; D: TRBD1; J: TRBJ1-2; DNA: TGTGCCAGCAGTATACCGGGACAGGGCACCAACCCTCTCTATGGCTACACCTTC; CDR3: CASSIPGQGTNPLYGYTF
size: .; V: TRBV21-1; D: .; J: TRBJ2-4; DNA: TGTGCCAGCAGCAAAGTAACTAGCAGCGCCAAAAACATTCAGTACTTC; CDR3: CASSKVTSSAKNIQYF
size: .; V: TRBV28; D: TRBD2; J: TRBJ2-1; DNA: TGTGCCAGCAGTTTAGGCTTCCGGTGGGGTAGCGGGAGGGTAGGTAATGAGCAGTTCTTC; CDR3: CASSLGFRWGSGRVGNEQFF
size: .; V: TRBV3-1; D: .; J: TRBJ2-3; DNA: TGTGCCAGCAGCCATGCGTCTACAGATACGCAGTATTTT; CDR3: CASSHASTDTQYF
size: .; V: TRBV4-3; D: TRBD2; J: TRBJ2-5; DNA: TGCGCCAGCAGCCAAGATTTAGCGGGAGTAGAGACCCAGTACTTC; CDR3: CASSQDLAGVETQYF
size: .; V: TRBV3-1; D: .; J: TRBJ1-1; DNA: TGTGCCAGCAGACACACAGAGAACACTGAAGCTTTCTTT; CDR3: CASRHTENTEAFF
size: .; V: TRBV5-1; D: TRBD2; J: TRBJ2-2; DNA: TGCGCCAGCGTTCTCGGGGGGGCCTATGACACCGGGGAGCTGTTTTTT; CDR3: CASVLGGAYDTGELFF
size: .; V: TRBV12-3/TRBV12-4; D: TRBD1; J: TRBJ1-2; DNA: TGTGCCAGCGTACAGGGGCCCTATGGCTACACCTTC; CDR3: CASVQGPYGYTF
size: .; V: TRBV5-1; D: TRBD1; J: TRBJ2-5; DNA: TGCGCCAGCGCTCCGACAGGGGCGGGAGAGACCCAGTACTTC; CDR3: CASAPTGAGETQYF
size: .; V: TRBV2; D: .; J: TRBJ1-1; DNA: TGTGCCAGCAGTGTCGGAGGGTTCACTGAAGCTTTCTTT; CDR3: CASSVGGFTEAFF
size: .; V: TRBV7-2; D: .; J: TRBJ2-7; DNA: TGTGCCAGCAGCTTCAAATGGGTGGGAACCTACGAGCAGTACTTC; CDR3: CASSFKWVGTYEQYF
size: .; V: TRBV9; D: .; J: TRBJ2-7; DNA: TGTGCCAGCAGCGTAGGTCCCTCGACGCACTACTACGAGCAGTACTTC; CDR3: CASSVGPSTHYYEQYF
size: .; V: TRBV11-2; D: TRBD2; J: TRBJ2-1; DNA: TGTGCCAGCAGCTTAGTAGTCCTAGCGGGAGGGAGAGACAATGAGCAGTTCTTC; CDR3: CASSLVVLAGGRDNEQFF